The 32 T cell receptor beta chains below all came from one sample that was sequenced in a study of T cells in narcolepsy. TCRdb keeps only in-frame clones here, not all; method: immunoSEQ multiplex PCR. The sample contains 27,000 or so clones, roughly 86% of which appear only once. Sequences were obtained from CD45RA- memory CD4+ T cells from PBMCs. Receptors were obtained from a human donor with narcolepsy.

J is TRBJ2-5 and V is TRBV7-2; no definite D call. The CDR3 extends over 12 amino acids. Germline lookup yields CDR1 SGHTA and CDR2 FQGNSA. V lost 3 bases and J 7 bases, leaving 9 bases between the germline ends. CDR3 loop: CASSLSVGTQYF. The CDR3 DNA reads as TGTGCCAGCAGCTTGTCGGTCGGGACCCAGTACTTC.

This clone occurred a few times. The J gene is TRBJ1-2, the V gene TRBV29-1; 8 bases line up with TRBD1. This CDR3 contains 14 residues. CDR1 is SQVTM and CDR2 is ANQGSEA in the germline V gene. V shed 7 bases and J 4 bases; nucleotides not matched to a gene: 11. DNA for the CDR3: TGCAGCGGGAAAGACTCGGGACAGGTCTATGGCTACACCTTC. Translation: CSGKDSGQVYGYTF.

The chain couples TRBV5-5 to TRBJ1-1; D possibly corresponds to TRBD1 (5 bases). Germline V gives CDR1 SGHKS, CDR2 YYEKEE (reference sequence). The CDR3 is 15 residues long. V dropped 7 bases and J dropped 5 bases, with 21 bases sitting between them. The CDR3 is CASLRTMEGWTEAFF. The CDR3 DNA is TGTGCCAGCTTACGCACAATGGAGGGGTGGACTGAAGCTTTCTTT.

In nucleotides, the CDR3 is TGTGCCAGCAGCTTAGACGTTGGGGCCACTGAAGCTTTCTTT. Its protein product is CASSLDVGATEAFF. The chain combines TRBV11-1 with TRBJ1-1; TRBD1 is a possible D gene (5 bases). Germline CDR1 and CDR2: SGHAT and FQDESV (reference sequence). Trimming pared 1 base from V and 4 bases from J, leaving 10 bases between. This CDR3 comprises 14 residues.

This chain joins TRBV5-5 and TRBJ1-2; D gene ambiguous. The CDR3 sequence is 14 residues long. In germline, CDR1 is SGHKS, CDR2 YYEKEE (reference sequence). V dropped 0 bases and J dropped 6 bases, with 12 bases sitting between them. The CDR3 DNA follows: TGTGCCAGCAGCTTGGGGCTGCGGCAGGATGGCTACACCTTC. This gives the protein CASSLGLRQDGYTF.

The chain links TRBV7-6 to TRBJ2-2; D remains ambiguous. Per the germline V gene, CDR1 is SGHVS and CDR2 is FNYEAQ. This CDR3 spans 12 amino acids. V gave up 7 bases and J gave up 1 base, with 4 bases separating them. In DNA, the CDR3 is TGTGCCAGCAAACTGAACACCGGGGAGCTGTTTTTT. This sequence encodes CASKLNTGELFF.

This clone was counted once. This chain links TRBV5-1 with TRBJ1-4; D call uncertain. The V gene lost 4 bases and the J gene lost 5 bases, with 15 bases spanning the gap. The CDR3 is 15 amino acids. Per germline, CDR1 SGHRS and CDR2 YFSETQ. The CDR3 is CASSPLLGTNEKLFF. The CDR3 DNA reads TGCGCCAGCAGCCCACTTTTAGGAACCAATGAAAAACTGTTTTTT. The complete variable domain, with remaining parts taken from reference TRBV5-1 and TRBJ1-4, reads KAGVTQTPRYLIKTRGQQVTLSCSPISGHRSVSWYQQTPGQGLQFLFEYFSETQRNKGNFPGRFSGRQFSNSRSEMNVSTLELGDSALYLCASSPLLGTNEKLFFGSGTQLSVL.

To note about this clone: The same CDR3 arises from other DNA sequences in this sample as well. The V call is TRBV7-2, the J call TRBJ1-5; D gene ambiguous. The CDR3 runs 13 residues. The V gene's germline CDR1 is SGHTA and CDR2 FQGNSA. The germline V and J ends were trimmed by 4 bases and 2 bases, with 6 bases remaining between them. CDR3 in amino acids: CASSYRGNQPQHF. Written as DNA, the CDR3 is TGTGCCAGCAGCTACCGGGGCAATCAGCCCCAGCATTTT.

This chain links TRBV7-8 with TRBJ2-5; TRBD1 or TRBD2 may be the D gene (6 bases each). V lost 5 bases to trimming and J lost 2 bases, with 15 bases between them. Germline V gene sequence: CDR1 SGHVS, CDR2 FQNEAQ. The CDR3 consists of 15 residues. CDR3 DNA: TGTGCCAGCAGCCGGGGGCGGGGAGCTCAAGAGACCCAGTACTTC. Amino acid sequence: CASSRGRGAQETQYF.

This chain connects TRBV5-1 to TRBJ1-1; TRBD1 agrees at 9 bases. This CDR3 has 15 residues. Per germline, CDR1 SGHRS and CDR2 YFSETQ. Trimming took 0 bases from V and 1 from J; bases not matched to a gene: 1. The CDR3 DNA sequence: TGCGCCAGCAGCTTGGTACAGGGGGCGAACACTGAAGCTTTCTTT. Amino acids: CASSLVQGANTEAFF.

The chain couples TRBV10-3 to TRBJ1-5; no clear D. Trimming removed 11 bases from V and 1 base from J, with 12 bases in between. This CDR3 comprises 13 residues. CDR1 and CDR2 from the germline V gene are ENHRY and SYGVKD. CDR3 loop: CASGLGSNQPQHF. In DNA, the CDR3 is TGTGCCTCCGGGCTGGGGAGCAATCAGCCCCAGCATTTT.

The rearrangement joins TRBV15 to TRBJ1-5; no clear D gene. CDR3 length: 16 residues. Germline loops: CDR1 LNHNV, CDR2 YYDKDF (reference sequence). V was shortened by 1 base and J by 4 bases, with 14 bases between the two germline ends. CDR3 amino acids: CATSRAWTEGNQPQHF. The CDR3 DNA sequence: TGTGCCACCAGCAGAGCATGGACCGAGGGTAATCAGCCCCAGCATTTT.

This clone was seen just once. This chain joins TRBV4-1 and TRBJ2-1, with TRBD1 identical over 9 bases. Germline V gene lookup returns CDR1 MGHRA and CDR2 YSYEKL. V shed 2 bases, J shed 7 bases, and the junction held 15 bases outside the gene matches. This CDR3 is built from 18 residues. CDR3 sequence (DNA): TGCGCCAGCAGCCAAAAGTCGTTTTACGGGACAGGGTTTAATGAGCAGTTCTTC. This codes for CASSQKSFYGTGFNEQFF.

V is TRBV5-1 and J is TRBJ2-1; 7 nucleotides line up with TRBD1. Per the germline V gene, CDR1 is SGHRS and CDR2 is YFSETQ. V lost 4 bases, J lost 4 bases, and 5 bases stayed unmatched. This CDR3 spans 14 amino acids. The CDR3 nucleotides are TGCGCCAGCAGCCCGGGACAGACGTACAATGAGCAGTTCTTC. Amino acid sequence: CASSPGQTYNEQFF.

The rearrangement uses TRBV6-1 and TRBJ2-5; tentative D call: TRBD2 (5 bases). The V end lost 6 bases, the J end lost 1 base, and 12 bases lay between the germline ends. Germline V gene data show CDR1 as MNHNS and CDR2 as SASEGT. The CDR3 loop spans 14 amino acids. CDR3 nucleotides: TGTGCCAGCAGGGGTTCCGAGGGCCAAGAGACCCAGTACTTC. Translated, it gives CASRGSEGQETQYF.

The chain joins TRBV28 to TRBJ1-5; no definite D call. The CDR3 runs to 14 residues. Germline V CDR1 and CDR2: MDHEN, SYDVKM. The V gene lost 7 bases and the J gene lost 0 bases, with 10 bases spanning the gap. The CDR3 loop reads CASTRRSSNQPQHF. CDR3 coding DNA: TGTGCCAGCACGAGGCGCTCTAGCAATCAGCCCCAGCATTTT.

The chain links TRBV7-6 to TRBJ2-5; D is perhaps TRBD1 (6 bases). Per germline, CDR1 SGHVS and CDR2 FNYEAQ. This CDR3 is 16 amino acids long. The germline V and J ends were trimmed by 5 bases and 1 base, with 17 bases remaining between them. The CDR3 region has the DNA TGTGCCAGCAGCCTTGGAGTCTCAGGGGCCCAAGAGACCCAGTACTTC. Translated: CASSLGVSGAQETQYF.

The rearrangement joins TRBV5-1 to TRBJ1-1; D is perhaps TRBD1 (5 bases). The CDR3 spans 14 residues. Between the trimmed V and J ends, which lost 3 bases and 6 bases, there was a span of 15 bases. Germline CDR1 reads SGHRS; CDR2 reads YFSETQ. DNA of the CDR3: TGCGCCAGCAGCTCGGAACCCGGGGGGGCTGAAGCTTTCTTT. It encodes CASSSEPGGAEAFF.

The chain links TRBV7-8 to TRBJ2-7; D may be TRBD1 (6 bases). V lost 5 bases to trimming and J lost 9 bases, with 17 bases between them. Germline V gene lookup returns CDR1 SGHVS and CDR2 FQNEAQ. The CDR3 runs to 13 residues. The CDR3 region is CASSPTLGAGQYF. The CDR3 DNA sequence: TGTGCCAGCAGCCCGACTTTGGGGGCGGGGCAGTACTTC.

This clone was seen only a few times. V and J are TRBV28 and TRBJ1-1; tentative D call: TRBD1 (6 bases). Trimming shortened V by 10 bases and J by 7 bases, and 13 bases separated the two germline ends. CDR1 and CDR2 from the germline V gene are MDHEN and SYDVKM. The CDR3 is 11 residues long. For the CDR3, the DNA is TGTGCCACTAAAGGGGGGGTTGAAGCTTTCTTT. Translating it yields CATKGGVEAFF.

The chain joins TRBV5-1 to TRBJ1-6; TRBD1 aligns across 7 bases. With 4 bases clipped from V and 5 bases from J, the junction kept 3 bases outside the gene matches. In germline, CDR1 is SGHRS, CDR2 YFSETQ. The CDR3 is 14 amino acids. The chain's CDR3 is CASSPGTDNSPLHF. As DNA, the CDR3 is TGCGCCAGCAGCCCCGGGACAGATAATTCACCCCTCCACTTT.

The chain uses TRBV11-2 and TRBJ1-2; possibly TRBD1 for D (6 bases). CDR3 length: 14 residues. Germline CDR1 is SGHAT and CDR2 is FQNNGV. The germline V and J ends were trimmed by 3 bases and 4 bases, with 12 bases remaining between them. The CDR3: CASSFPDRTYGYTF. CDR3 DNA: TGTGCCAGCAGCTTTCCGGACAGAACCTATGGCTACACCTTC.

The chain uses TRBV7-9 and TRBJ1-2, with a tentative D call TRBD1 (5 bases). With 5 bases removed from V and 1 base from J, the gap between germline ends came to 11 bases. Germline V CDR1 and CDR2: SEHNR, FQNEAQ (reference sequence). CDR3 length: 14 amino acids. CDR3 nucleotides: TGTGCCAGCAGCGGGGGACCAATTAACTATGGCTACACCTTC. Its translation is CASSGGPINYGYTF. Full variable domain (remainder filled in from reference TRBV7-9 and TRBJ1-2): DTGVSQNPRHKITKRGQNVTFRCDPISEHNRLYWYRQTLGQGPEFLTYFQNEAQLEKSRLLSDRFSAERPKGSFSTLEIQRTEQGDSAMYLCASSGGPINYGYTFGSGTRLTVV.

The CDR3 DNA is TGCGCCAGCAGCTTGCCCGAACTAGCGGGGCTGGAGACCCAGTACTTC. Translation gives CASSLPELAGLETQYF. This chain connects TRBV5-1 to TRBJ2-5, with 10 nucleotides matching TRBD2. CDR3 size: 16 residues. Per germline, CDR1 SGHRS and CDR2 YFSETQ. After removal of 1 base from V and 5 bases from J, the junction contained 8 bases not matched to a gene. Variable domain in full (rest from reference TRBV5-1 and TRBJ2-5): KAGVTQTPRYLIKTRGQQVTLSCSPISGHRSVSWYQQTPGQGLQFLFEYFSETQRNKGNFPGRFSGRQFSNSRSEMNVSTLELGDSALYLCASSLPELAGLETQYFGPGTRLLVL.

This rearrangement joins TRBV4-1 to TRBJ2-4, with D tentatively TRBD1 or TRBD2 (5 bases each). The germline V and J ends were trimmed by 2 bases and 1 base, with 21 bases remaining between them. Germline lookup yields CDR1 MGHRA and CDR2 YSYEKL. This CDR3 spans 19 amino acids. CDR3 sequence (DNA): TGCGCCAGCAGCCAATACCCTACAGAGAGGGGTATGGCCAAAAACATTCAGTACTTC. This gives the protein CASSQYPTERGMAKNIQYF.

CDR3 region: CASSEAYEQFF. Written as DNA, the CDR3 is TGTGCCAGCAGTGAGGCGTATGAGCAGTTCTTC. V gene TRBV2 combines with J gene TRBJ2-1; D not certain. Deletions cut 3 bases from V and 8 bases from J, with 5 bases between. Germline-derived CDR1 and CDR2 are SNHLY and FYNNEI. This CDR3 has 11 amino acids.

The V and J genes are TRBV6-1 and TRBJ2-3; 7 nucleotides align to TRBD2. The CDR3 is made up of 14 amino acids. V trimming: 4 bases; J trimming: 1 base; junction bases outside the gene matches: 2. The germline V gene has CDR1 MNHNS and CDR2 SASEGT. In nucleotides, the CDR3 is TGTGCCAGCAGTGCAACTAGCGGCACAGATACGCAGTATTTT. Translating it yields CASSATSGTDTQYF.

This chain joins TRBV7-9 and TRBJ2-1, with D possibly matching TRBD2 (6 bases). This CDR3 has 13 residues. Trimming stripped 8 bases from V and 4 bases from J, with 12 bases between. Germline lookup yields CDR1 SEHNR and CDR2 FQNEAQ (reference sequence). CDR3 DNA: TGTGCCAGCCTAAGGGAGGTATACAATGAGCAGTTCTTC. This gives the protein CASLREVYNEQFF.

This clone has only one observation. The rearrangement uses TRBV18 and TRBJ1-2; 9 nucleotides align to TRBD1. V was pared by 2 bases and J by 7 bases, with 11 bases of the junction left unmatched. Germline V gene sequence: CDR1 KGHSH, CDR2 LQKENI. This CDR3 contains 16 residues. The CDR3 spells CASSPGTGWAQSGYTF. As DNA, the CDR3 is TGTGCCAGCTCACCAGGGACAGGGTGGGCGCAGAGTGGCTACACCTTC. The whole variable domain, filled in from reference TRBV18 and TRBJ1-2, reads NAGVMQNPRHLVRRRGQEARLRCSPMKGHSHVYWYRQLPEEGLKFMVYLQKENIIDESGMPKERFSAEFPKEGPSILRIQQVVRGDSAAYFCASSPGTGWAQSGYTFGSGTRLTVV.

DNA of the CDR3: TGTGCCAGTAAGACAGGTTTTAATGAAAAACTGTTTTTT. As protein: CASKTGFNEKLFF. The V and J genes are TRBV19 and TRBJ1-4, with D possibly matching TRBD1 (6 bases). Between the trimmed V and J ends, which lost 7 bases and 4 bases, there was a span of 10 bases. The germline gives CDR1 LNHDA, CDR2 SQIVND (reference sequence). The CDR3 contains 13 residues.

This rearrangement joins TRBV4-1 to TRBJ2-1; D tentatively fits TRBD1 or TRBD2 (5 bases each). Germline V gene lookup returns CDR1 MGHRA and CDR2 YSYEKL. Trimming removed 2 bases at V and 9 bases at J, with 8 bases between. The CDR3 sequence is 12 residues long. The DNA for the CDR3 is TGCGCCAGCAGCCAACGGGGCTTTGAGCAGTTCTTC. As protein: CASSQRGFEQFF.

The V call is TRBV2, the J call TRBJ2-5; TRBD2 agrees at 12 bases. The CDR3 length is 14 residues. V trimming: 7 bases; J trimming: 5 bases; junction bases outside the gene matches: 5. The V gene's germline CDR1 is SNHLY and CDR2 FYNNEI. CDR3 amino acids: CASTGLAGRETQYF. CDR3 sequence (DNA): TGTGCCAGCACCGGACTAGCGGGGAGGGAGACCCAGTACTTC. Drawing the rest from reference TRBV2 and TRBJ2-5, the complete variable domain is EPEVTQTPSHQVTQMGQEVILRCVPISNHLYFYWYRQILGQKVEFLVSFYNNEISEKSEIFDDQFSVERPDGSNFTLKIRSTKLEDSAMYFCASTGLAGRETQYFGPGTRLLVL.